This T cell receptor (beta chain) was profiled in a study of cytomegalovirus exposure and HLA in healthy donors. About the research overall: From HLA-typed donors, an early data release held roughly 89 million unique TCRs.

CDR1 SNHLY and CDR2 FYNNEI come from the germline V gene. Trimming cost V 6 bases and J 5 bases; bases outside gene matches: 7. The CDR3 consists of 14 residues. This clone was counted between two and nine times. Antigen specificity is unknown. Primers included in the PCR were 60 Vbeta and 13 Jbeta primers. The repertoire was sequenced with immunoSEQ multiplex PCR; TCRdb's copy has only in-frame clones and lacks some. The sample has over 75,000 clones, about 70% seen once; the top ten hold about 2.1%. The study, taken as a whole, reports: A later analysis showed TCR association rates differing by HLA locus, peaking at DRB1 and lowest at HLA-C.

The sequenced material came from PBMCs. The chain joins TRBV2 to TRBJ2-5; 9 nucleotides match TRBD1. This clonotype originated in a young man in good health and CMV-seronegative. The CDR3 DNA reads TGTGCCAGCAGCCTGGACAGGGGTGAGGAGACCCAGTACTTC. This sequence encodes CASSLDRGEETQYF.